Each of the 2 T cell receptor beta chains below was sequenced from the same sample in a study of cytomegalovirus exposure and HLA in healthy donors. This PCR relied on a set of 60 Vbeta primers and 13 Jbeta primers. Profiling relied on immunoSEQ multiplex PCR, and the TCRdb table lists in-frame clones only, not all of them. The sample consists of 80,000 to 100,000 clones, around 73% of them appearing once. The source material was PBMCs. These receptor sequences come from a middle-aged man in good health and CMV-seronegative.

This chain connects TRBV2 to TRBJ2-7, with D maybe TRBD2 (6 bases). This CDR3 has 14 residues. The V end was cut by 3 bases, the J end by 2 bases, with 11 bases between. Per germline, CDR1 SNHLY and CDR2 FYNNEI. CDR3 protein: CASSESSGPYEQYF. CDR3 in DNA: TGTGCCAGCAGTGAGAGTAGCGGACCCTACGAGCAGTACTTC.

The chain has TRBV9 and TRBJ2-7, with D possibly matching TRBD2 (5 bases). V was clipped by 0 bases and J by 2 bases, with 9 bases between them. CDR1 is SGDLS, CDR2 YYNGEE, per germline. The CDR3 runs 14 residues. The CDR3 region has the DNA TGTGCCAGCAGCGTAGTGGACGGGACCTACGAGCAGTACTTC. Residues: CASSVVDGTYEQYF.